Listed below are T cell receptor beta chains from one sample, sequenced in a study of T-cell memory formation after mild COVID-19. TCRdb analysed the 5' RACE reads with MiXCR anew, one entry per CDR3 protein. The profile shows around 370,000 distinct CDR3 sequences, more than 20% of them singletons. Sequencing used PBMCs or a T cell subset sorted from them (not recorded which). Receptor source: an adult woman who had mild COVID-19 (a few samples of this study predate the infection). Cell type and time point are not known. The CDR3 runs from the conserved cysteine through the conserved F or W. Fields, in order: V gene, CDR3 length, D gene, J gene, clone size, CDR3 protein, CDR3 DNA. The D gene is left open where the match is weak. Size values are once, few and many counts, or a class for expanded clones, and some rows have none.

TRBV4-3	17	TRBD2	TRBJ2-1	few	CASSQDSSLAGHNEQFF	TGCGCCAGCAGCCAAGATTCGAGTCTAGCGGGACACAATGAGCAGTTCTTC
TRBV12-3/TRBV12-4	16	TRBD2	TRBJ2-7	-	CASSSPRGELTYEQYF	TGTGCCAGCAGTTCCCCTCGGGGGGAACTAACCTACGAGCAGTACTTC
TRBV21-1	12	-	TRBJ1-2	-	CATREGNYGYTF	TGTGCCACCAGGGAGGGGAACTATGGCTACACCTTC
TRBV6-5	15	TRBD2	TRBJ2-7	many	CASSYRLGLAYEQYF	TGTGCCAGCAGTTACCGCCTGGGACTAGCCTACGAGCAGTACTTC
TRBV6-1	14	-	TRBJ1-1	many	CASSEDGESTEAFF	TGTGCCAGCAGTGAAGATGGGGAGTCCACTGAAGCTTTCTTT
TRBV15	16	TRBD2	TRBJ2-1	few	CATSRAASGTNNEQFF	TGTGCCACCAGCAGAGCGGCTAGCGGGACCAACAATGAGCAGTTCTTC
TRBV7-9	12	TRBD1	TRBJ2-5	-	CASSTGEETQYF	TGTGCCAGCAGCACAGGGGAAGAGACCCAGTACTTC
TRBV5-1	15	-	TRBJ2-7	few	CASSLGAGRSNEQYF	TGCGCCAGCAGCTTGGGGGCGGGGAGGTCCAACGAGCAGTACTTC
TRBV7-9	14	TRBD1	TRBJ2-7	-	CASSLQGASGEQYF	TGTGCCAGCAGTCTACAGGGGGCCTCGGGCGAGCAGTACTTC
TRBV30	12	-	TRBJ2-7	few	CAWSGGRYEQYF	TGTGCCTGGAGCGGCGGCCGATACGAGCAGTACTTC
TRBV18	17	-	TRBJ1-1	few	CASSPALQAGKNTEAFF	TGTGCCAGCTCACCAGCTCTACAGGCCGGAAAGAACACTGAAGCTTTCTTT
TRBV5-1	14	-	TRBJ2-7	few	CASSWPGEPYEQYF	TGCGCCAGCAGCTGGCCCGGGGAACCCTACGAGCAGTACTTC
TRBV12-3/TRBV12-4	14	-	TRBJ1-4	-	CASSFQGFLSKLFF	TGTGCCAGCAGTTTTCAGGGTTTTCTGTCGAAACTGTTTTTT
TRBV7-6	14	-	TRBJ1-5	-	CASSLVNEGQPQHF	TGTGCCAGCAGCTTAGTCAACGAGGGTCAGCCCCAGCATTTT
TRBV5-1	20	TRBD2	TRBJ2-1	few	CASSFIPRLAGVTYYNEQFF	TGCGCCAGCAGCTTTATTCCCCGACTAGCGGGGGTTACATACTACAATGAGCAGTTCTTC
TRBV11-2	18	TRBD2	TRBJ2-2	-	CASSLPKGLAGGTGELFF	TGTGCCAGCAGCCTACCAAAGGGACTAGCGGGAGGTACCGGGGAGCTGTTTTTT
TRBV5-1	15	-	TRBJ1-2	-	CASSADGPPNYGYTF	TGCGCCAGCAGCGCTGACGGCCCTCCTAACTATGGCTACACCTTC
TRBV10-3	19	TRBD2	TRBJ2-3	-	CAISESKSTSGGVQDTQYF	TGTGCCATCAGTGAGTCAAAATCAACTAGCGGGGGGGTGCAAGATACGCAGTATTTT
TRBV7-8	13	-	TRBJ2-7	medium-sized	CASSLQSSYEQYF	TGTGCCAGCAGCTTACAGAGCTCCTACGAGCAGTACTTC
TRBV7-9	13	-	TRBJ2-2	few	CASGQGNTGELFF	TGTGCCAGCGGTCAGGGGAATACCGGGGAGCTGTTTTTT
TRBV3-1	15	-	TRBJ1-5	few	CASSQGLPSNQPQHF	TGTGCCAGCAGCCAAGGATTGCCTAGCAATCAGCCCCAGCATTTT
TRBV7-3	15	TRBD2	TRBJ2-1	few	CASSFGTSEYNEQFF	TGTGCCAGCAGCTTCGGGACTAGCGAATACAATGAGCAGTTCTTC
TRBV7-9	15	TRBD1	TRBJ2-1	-	CASSLWDRVPDEQFF	TGTGCCAGCAGCTTATGGGACAGGGTCCCCGATGAGCAGTTCTTC
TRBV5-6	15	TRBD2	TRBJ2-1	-	CASTRGSGGGREQFF	TGTGCCAGCACCCGAGGTAGCGGGGGGGGGCGTGAGCAGTTCTTC
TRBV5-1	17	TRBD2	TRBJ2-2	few	CASSLARGGANTGELFF	TGCGCCAGCAGCTTGGCCCGGGGGGGCGCGAACACCGGGGAGCTGTTTTTT
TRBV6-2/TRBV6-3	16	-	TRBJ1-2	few	CASSYEAGLLNYGYTF	TGTGCCAGCAGTTACGAGGCAGGCCTCCTCAACTATGGCTACACCTTC
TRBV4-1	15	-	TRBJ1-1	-	CASSQVTDMNTEAFF	TGCGCCAGCAGCCAAGTGACAGACATGAACACTGAAGCTTTCTTT
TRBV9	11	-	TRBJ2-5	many	CASSGQETQYF	TGTGCCAGCAGCGGCCAAGAGACCCAGTACTTC
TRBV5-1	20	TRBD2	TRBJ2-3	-	CASSLFGDRTSGPSTDTQYF	TGCGCCAGCAGCTTGTTTGGAGACCGGACTAGCGGCCCTAGCACAGATACGCAGTATTTT